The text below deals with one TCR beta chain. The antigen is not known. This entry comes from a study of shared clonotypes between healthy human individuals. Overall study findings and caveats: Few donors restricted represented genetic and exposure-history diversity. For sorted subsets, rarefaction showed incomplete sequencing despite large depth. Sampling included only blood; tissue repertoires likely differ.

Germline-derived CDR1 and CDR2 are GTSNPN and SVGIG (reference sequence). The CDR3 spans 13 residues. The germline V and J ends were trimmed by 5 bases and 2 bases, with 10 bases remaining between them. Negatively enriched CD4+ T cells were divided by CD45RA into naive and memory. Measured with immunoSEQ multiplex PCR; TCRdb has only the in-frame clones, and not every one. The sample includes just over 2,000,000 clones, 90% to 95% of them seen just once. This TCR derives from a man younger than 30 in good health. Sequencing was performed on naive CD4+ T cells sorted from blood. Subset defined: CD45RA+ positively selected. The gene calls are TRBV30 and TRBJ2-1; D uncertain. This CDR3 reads CAWGRAAYNEQFF. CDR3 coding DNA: TGTGCCTGGGGCCGGGCGGCCTACAATGAGCAGTTCTTC.